The T cell receptor (beta chain) under discussion was sequenced for a study of CD4 T cell repertoires in COVID-19. Study context: After nine to ten days of IL-2 expansion, CFSE-low cells were relabeled and restimulated with other coronavirus spikes.

Sequenced by immunoSEQ multiplex PCR; TCRdb stores in-frame clones only, minus some. Of approximately 22,000 clones in the sample, roughly 84% were seen once. The CDR3 runs to 13 residues. The germline V and J ends were trimmed by 6 bases and 3 bases, with 9 bases remaining between them. Germline V gives CDR1 MNHEY, CDR2 SVGAGI. Turning to this clone: No antigen is known for it.

Sequencing was done directly on freshly isolated, uncultured memory T cells. Study results and caveats: Between roughly 6.5 and 28% of SARS-CoV-2 clonotypes also appeared in SARS-CoV and/or HKU1 spike cultures. Sharing of several most expanded SARS-CoV-2-reactive clonotypes across memory subsets suggested intraclonal diversification.

The V call is TRBV6-5, the J call TRBJ2-1, with D perhaps matching TRBD2 (5 bases). This TCR derives from a human donor who had COVID-19. This specimen was central memory CD4+ T cells from blood, taken before the COVID-19 pandemic. The CDR3 is CASSRGLYNEQFF. CDR3 in DNA: TGTGCCAGCAGCCGTGGACTCTACAATGAGCAGTTCTTC.